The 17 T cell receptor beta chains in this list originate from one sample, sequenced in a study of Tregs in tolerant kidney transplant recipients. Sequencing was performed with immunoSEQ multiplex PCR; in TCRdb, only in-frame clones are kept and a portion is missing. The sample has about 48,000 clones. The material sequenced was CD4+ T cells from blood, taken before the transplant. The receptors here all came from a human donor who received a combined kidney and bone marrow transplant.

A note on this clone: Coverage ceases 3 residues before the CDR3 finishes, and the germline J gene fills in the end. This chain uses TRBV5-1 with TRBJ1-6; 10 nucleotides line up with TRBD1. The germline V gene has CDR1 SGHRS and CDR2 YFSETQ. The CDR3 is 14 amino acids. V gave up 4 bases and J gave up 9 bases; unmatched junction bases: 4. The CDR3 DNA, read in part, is TGCGCCAGCAGCCCCGGGACAGGGGTTTCACCC. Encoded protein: CASSPGTGVSP. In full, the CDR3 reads CASSPGTGVSPLHF.

The CDR3 bases that were read are TGTGCCAGCAGCTCAAGCAAGAGTCGGAACTATGGC. It translates to CASSSSKSRNYG. The entire CDR3 reads CASSSSKSRNYGYTF. The chain recombines TRBV6-2 or TRBV6-3 with TRBJ1-2; D ambiguous. Coverage ceases 3 residues before the CDR3 finishes, and the germline J gene fills in the end. The germline gives CDR1 MNHEY, CDR2 SVGEGT. This CDR3 has 15 residues. Trimming took 6 bases from V and 2 from J, leaving 16 bases between them.

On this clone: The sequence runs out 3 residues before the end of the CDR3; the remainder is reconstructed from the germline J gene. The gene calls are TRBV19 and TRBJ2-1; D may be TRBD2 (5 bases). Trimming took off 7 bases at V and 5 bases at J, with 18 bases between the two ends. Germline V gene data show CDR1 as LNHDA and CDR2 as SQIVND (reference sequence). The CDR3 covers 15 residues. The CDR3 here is CASKPGSLLNNEQFF. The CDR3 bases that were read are TGTGCCAGTAAACCGGGGTCCTTACTAAACAATGAG.

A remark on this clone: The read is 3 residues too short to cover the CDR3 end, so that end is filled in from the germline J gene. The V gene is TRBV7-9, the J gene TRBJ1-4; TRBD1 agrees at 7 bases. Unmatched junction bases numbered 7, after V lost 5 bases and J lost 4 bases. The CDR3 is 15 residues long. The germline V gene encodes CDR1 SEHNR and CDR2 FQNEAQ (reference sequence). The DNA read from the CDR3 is TGTGCCAGCAGCCCTGACGGGACAGTTAATGAAAAA. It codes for CASSPDGTVNEK. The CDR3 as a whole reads CASSPDGTVNEKLFF.

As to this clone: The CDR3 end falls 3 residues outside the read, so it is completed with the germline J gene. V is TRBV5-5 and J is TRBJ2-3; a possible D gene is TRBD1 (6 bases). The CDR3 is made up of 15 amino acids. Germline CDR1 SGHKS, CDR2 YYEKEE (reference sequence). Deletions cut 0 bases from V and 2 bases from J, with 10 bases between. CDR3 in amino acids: CASSLVAGDTDTQYF. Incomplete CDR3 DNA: TGTGCCAGCAGCTTGGTGGCAGGGGACACAGATACG.

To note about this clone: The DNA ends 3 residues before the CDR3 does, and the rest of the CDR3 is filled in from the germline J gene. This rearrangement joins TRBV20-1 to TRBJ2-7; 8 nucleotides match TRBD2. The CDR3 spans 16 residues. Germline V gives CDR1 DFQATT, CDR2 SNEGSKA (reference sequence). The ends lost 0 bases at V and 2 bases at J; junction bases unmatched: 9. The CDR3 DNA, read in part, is TGCAGTGCTAGAGATCCTAGCGGGCCCGGGCCCTACGAG. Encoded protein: CSARDPSGPGPYE. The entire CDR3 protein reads CSARDPSGPGPYEQYF.

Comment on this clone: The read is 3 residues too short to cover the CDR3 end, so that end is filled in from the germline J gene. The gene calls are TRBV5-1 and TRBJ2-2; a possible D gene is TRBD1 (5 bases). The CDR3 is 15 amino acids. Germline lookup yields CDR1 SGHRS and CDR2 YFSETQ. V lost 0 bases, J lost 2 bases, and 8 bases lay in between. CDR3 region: CASSLGDRNTGELFF. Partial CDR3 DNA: TGCGCCAGCAGCTTGGGAGACAGAAACACCGGGGAG.

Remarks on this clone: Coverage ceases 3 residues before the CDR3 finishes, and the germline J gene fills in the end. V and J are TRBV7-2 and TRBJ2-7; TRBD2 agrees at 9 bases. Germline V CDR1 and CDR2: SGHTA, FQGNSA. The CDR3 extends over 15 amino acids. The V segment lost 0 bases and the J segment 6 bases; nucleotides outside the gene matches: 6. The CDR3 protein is CASSLAGGRVREQYF. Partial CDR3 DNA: TGTGCCAGCAGCTTAGCTGGCGGGAGGGTTCGCGAG.

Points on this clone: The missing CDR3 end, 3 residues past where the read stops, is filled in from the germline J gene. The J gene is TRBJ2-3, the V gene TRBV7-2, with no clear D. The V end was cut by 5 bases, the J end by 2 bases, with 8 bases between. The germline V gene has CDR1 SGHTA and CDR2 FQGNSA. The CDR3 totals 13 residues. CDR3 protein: CASSPRVTDTQYF. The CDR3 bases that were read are TGTGCCAGCAGCCCAAGGGTCACAGATACG.

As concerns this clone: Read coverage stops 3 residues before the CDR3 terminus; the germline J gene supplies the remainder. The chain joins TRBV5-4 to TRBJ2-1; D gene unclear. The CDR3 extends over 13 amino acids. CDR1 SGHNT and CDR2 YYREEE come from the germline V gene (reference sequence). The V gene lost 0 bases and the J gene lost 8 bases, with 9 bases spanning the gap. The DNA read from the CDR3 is TGTGCCAGCAGCTTGGACGTAGGGCATGAG. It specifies CASSLDVGHE. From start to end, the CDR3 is CASSLDVGHEQFF.

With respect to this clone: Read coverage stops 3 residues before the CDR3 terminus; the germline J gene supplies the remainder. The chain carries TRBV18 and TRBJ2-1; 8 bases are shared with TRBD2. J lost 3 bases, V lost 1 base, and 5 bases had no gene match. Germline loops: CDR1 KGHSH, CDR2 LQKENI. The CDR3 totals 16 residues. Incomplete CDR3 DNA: TGTGCCAGCTCACCACTAGGCGGGGGGAACTACAATGAG. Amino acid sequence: CASSPLGGGNYNE. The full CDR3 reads CASSPLGGGNYNEQFF. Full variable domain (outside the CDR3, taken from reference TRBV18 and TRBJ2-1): NAGVMQNPRHLVRRRGQEARLRCSPMKGHSHVYWYRQLPEEGLKFMVYLQKENIIDESGMPKERFSAEFPKEGPSILRIQQVVRGDSAAYFCASSPLGGGNYNEQFFGPGTRLTVL.

CDR3 region: CSAREGSISTDTQYF. CDR3 DNA, as far as it was read: TGCAGTGCTAGAGAGGGCTCAATAAGCACAGATACG. V is TRBV20-1 and J is TRBJ2-3; the D is unclear. The sequence runs out 3 residues before the end of the CDR3; the remainder is reconstructed from the germline J gene. V dropped 0 bases and J dropped 0 bases, with 10 bases sitting between them. This CDR3 is 15 amino acids long. Germline V gives CDR1 DFQATT, CDR2 SNEGSKA (reference sequence).

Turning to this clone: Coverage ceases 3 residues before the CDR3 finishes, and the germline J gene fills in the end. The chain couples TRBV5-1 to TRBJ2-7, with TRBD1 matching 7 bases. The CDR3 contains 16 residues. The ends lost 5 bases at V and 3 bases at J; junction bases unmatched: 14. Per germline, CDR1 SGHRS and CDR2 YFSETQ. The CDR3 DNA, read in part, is TGCGCCAGCAGGTCCGATTACAGGGGCCCTAACTACGAG. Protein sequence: CASRSDYRGPNYE. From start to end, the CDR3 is CASRSDYRGPNYEQYF.

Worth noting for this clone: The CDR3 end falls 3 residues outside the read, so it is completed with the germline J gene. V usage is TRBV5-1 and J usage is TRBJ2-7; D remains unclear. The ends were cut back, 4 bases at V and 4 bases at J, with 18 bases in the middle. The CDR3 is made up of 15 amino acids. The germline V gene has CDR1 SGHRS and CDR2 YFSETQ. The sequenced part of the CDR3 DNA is TGCGCCAGCAGCCGACTTCCTGGAACTGAATACGAG. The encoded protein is CASSRLPGTEYE. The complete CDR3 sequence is CASSRLPGTEYEQYF.

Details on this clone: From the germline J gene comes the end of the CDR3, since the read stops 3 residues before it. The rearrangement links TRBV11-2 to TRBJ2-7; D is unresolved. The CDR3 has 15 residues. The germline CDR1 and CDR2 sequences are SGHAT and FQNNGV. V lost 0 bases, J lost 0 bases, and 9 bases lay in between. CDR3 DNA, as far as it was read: TGTGCCAGCAGCTTAGAAGAGGTCAGCTCCTACGAG. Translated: CASSLEEVSSYE. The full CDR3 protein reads CASSLEEVSSYEQYF.

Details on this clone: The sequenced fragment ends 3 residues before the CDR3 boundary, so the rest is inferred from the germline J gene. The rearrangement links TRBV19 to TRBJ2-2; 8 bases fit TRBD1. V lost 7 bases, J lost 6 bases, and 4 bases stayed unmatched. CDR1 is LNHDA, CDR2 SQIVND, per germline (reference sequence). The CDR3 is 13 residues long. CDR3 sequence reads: CASTDREAGELFF. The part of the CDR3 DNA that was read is TGTGCCAGTACGGACAGGGAGGCCGGGGAG.

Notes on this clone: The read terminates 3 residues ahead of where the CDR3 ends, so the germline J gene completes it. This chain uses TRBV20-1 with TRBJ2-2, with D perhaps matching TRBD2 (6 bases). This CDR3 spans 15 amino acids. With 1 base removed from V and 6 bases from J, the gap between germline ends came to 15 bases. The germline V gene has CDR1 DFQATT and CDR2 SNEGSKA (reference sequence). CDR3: CSARAGTGDSGELFF. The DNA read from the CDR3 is TGCAGTGCTAGAGCCGGGACTGGCGACTCCGGGGAG.